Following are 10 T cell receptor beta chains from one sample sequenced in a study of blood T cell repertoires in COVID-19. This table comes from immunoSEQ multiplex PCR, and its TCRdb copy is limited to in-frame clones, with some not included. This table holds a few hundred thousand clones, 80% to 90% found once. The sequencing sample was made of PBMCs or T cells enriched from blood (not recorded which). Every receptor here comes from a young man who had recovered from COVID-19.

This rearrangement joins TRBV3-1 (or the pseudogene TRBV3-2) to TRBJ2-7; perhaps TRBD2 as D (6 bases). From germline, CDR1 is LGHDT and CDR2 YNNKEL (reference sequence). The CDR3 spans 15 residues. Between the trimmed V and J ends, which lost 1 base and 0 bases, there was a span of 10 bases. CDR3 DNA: TGTGCCAGCAGCCAAGGGAGGAGGGACTCCTACGAGCAGTACTTC. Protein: CASSQGRRDSYEQYF.

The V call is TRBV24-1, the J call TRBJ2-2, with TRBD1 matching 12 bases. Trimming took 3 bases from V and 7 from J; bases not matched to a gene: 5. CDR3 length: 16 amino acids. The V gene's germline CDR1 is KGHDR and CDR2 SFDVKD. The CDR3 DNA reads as TGTGCCACCAGTGATCAGGGACAGGGGGCGAACGGGGAGCTGTTTTTT. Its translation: CATSDQGQGANGELFF.

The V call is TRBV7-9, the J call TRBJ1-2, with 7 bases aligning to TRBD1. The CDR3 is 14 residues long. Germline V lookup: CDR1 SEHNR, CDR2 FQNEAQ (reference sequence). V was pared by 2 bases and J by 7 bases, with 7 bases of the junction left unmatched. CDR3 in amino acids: CASSLLKGGTGYTF. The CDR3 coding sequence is TGTGCCAGCAGCTTATTAAAAGGGGGCACTGGCTACACCTTC.

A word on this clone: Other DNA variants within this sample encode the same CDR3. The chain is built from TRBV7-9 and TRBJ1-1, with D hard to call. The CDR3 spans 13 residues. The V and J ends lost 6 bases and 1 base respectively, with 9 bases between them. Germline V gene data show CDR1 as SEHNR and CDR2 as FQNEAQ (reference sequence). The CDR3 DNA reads TGTGCCAGCAGTCCTACTGGGAACACTGAAGCTTTCTTT. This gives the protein CASSPTGNTEAFF.

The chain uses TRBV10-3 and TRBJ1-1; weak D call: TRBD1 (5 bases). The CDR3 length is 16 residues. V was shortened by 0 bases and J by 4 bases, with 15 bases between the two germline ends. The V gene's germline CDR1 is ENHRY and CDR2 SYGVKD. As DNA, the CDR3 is TGTGCCATCAGTGAGTCCTTAAACCAGGGAAGCACTGAAGCTTTCTTT. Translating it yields CAISESLNQGSTEAFF.

The CDR3: CASSTHLQTGPETQYF. The CDR3 DNA follows: TGTGCCAGCAGCACCCACCTTCAGACAGGGCCAGAGACCCAGTACTTC. The J gene is TRBJ2-5, the V gene TRBV21-1; TRBD1 was called by the table and not checked on the DNA. TRBV21-1 is a known pseudogene. This CDR3 has 16 amino acids.

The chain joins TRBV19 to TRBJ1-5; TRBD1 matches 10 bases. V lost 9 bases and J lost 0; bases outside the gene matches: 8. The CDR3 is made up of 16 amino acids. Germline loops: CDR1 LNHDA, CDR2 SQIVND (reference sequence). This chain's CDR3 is CASRTGGRYSNQPQHF. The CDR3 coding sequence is TGTGCCAGCAGGACAGGGGGAAGGTATAGCAATCAGCCCCAGCATTTT.

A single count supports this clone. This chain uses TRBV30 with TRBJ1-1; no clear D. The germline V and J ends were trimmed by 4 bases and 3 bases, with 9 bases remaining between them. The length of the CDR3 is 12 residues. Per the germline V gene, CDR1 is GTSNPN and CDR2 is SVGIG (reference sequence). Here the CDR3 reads CAWTPRDTEAFF. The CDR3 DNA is TGTGCCTGGACGCCACGGGACACTGAAGCTTTCTTT.

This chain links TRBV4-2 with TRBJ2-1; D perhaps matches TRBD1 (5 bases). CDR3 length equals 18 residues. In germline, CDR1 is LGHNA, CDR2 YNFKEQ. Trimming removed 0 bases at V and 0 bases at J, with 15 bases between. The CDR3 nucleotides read TGTGCCAGCAGCCAAGACTGGGGCACTACCAGCTCCTACAATGAGCAGTTCTTC. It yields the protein CASSQDWGTTSSYNEQFF.

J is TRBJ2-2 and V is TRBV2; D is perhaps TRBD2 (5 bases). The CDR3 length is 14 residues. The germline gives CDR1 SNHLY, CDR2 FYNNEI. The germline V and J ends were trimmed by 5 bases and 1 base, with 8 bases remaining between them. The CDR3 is CASSFGMNTGELFF. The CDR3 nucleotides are TGTGCCAGCAGTTTCGGGATGAACACCGGGGAGCTGTTTTTT. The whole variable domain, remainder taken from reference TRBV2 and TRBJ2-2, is EPEVTQTPSHQVTQMGQEVILRCVPISNHLYFYWYRQILGQKVEFLVSFYNNEISEKSEIFDDQFSVERPDGSNFTLKIRSTKLEDSAMYFCASSFGMNTGELFFGEGSRLTVL.